A selection of T cell receptor beta chains follows, all from one sample in a study of long-term antiretroviral therapy in people with HIV. This table comes from immunoSEQ multiplex PCR, and its TCRdb copy is limited to in-frame clones, with some not included. The sample contains some 15,000 clones, about 80% of which appear only once. Source: unsorted PBMCs, taken 0.1 years after starting antiretroviral therapy. All receptors derive from a man aged 18 to 29 with HIV. Each CDR3 is given with its conserved first and last residue. D genes are given only for firm matches. Size is stated for part of the rows, as once, few or many counts, or as a class when the clone is expanded.

-	-	13	TRBV6-1	TRBJ2-7	TGTGCCAGCAGTGAAAACAGAGACTACGAGCAGTACTTC	CASSENRDYEQYF
-	-	13	TRBV7-8	TRBJ2-7	TGTGCCAGCAGCGGGGGCTATCTAAACGAGCAGTACTTC	CASSGGYLNEQYF
-	-	15	TRBV12-5	TRBJ2-2	TGTGCTAGTGGTTCGGGGACTGCTCACACCGGGGAGCTGTTTTTT	CASGSGTAHTGELFF
-	once	12	TRBV7-8	TRBJ1-1	TGTGCCAGCAGCTTCCTAACAGGGGAAGCTTTCTTT	CASSFLTGEAFF
-	-	13	TRBV5-6	TRBJ1-2	TGTGCCAGCAGCTCACAAGAGAAGTATGGCTACACCTTC	CASSSQEKYGYTF
-	-	14	TRBV11-2	TRBJ2-7	TGTGCCAGCAGCTTAGCCCCCGGGGTCTACGAGCAGTACTTC	CASSLAPGVYEQYF
-	-	14	TRBV7-9	TRBJ2-1	TGTGCCAGCAGCTTACCCAGGAACCCCGATGAGCAGTTCTTC	CASSLPRNPDEQFF
TRBD1	-	13	TRBV7-3	TRBJ2-3	TGTGCCAAGCCGGGACAGGGGTCGGATACGCAGTATTTT	CAKPGQGSDTQYF
TRBD1	once	18	TRBV4-1	TRBJ1-4	TGCGCCAGCAGCCAAGGACAGGGGGCGCAAAGATGGGGAGAAAAACTGTTTTTT	CASSQGQGAQRWGEKLFF
TRBD2	-	18	TRBV7-6	TRBJ2-2	TGTGCCAGCAGCTCTCGACCTCGACTAGCGACGAACACCGGGGAGCTGTTTTTT	CASSSRPRLATNTGELFF
-	-	12	TRBV5-6	TRBJ1-1	TGTGCCAGCAGCGAGGGGACTCTGAGTGCTTTCTTT	CASSEGTLSAFF
-	-	15	TRBV5-6	TRBJ1-3	TGTGCCAGCAGCTCGGCTGGTGTCTTTGGGGGCACCATATATTTT	CASSSAGVFGGTIYF
-	-	17	TRBV23-1	TRBJ2-6	TGCGCCAGCAGTCAATCCTCAGTGGGGTCTGGGGCCAACGTCCTGACTTTC	CASSQSSVGSGANVLTF
-	once	14	TRBV4-2	TRBJ2-7	TGTGCCAGCAGCCAAGGGTTCGGGGGCAGCGAGCAGTACTTC	CASSQGFGGSEQYF
-	-	13	TRBV4-1	TRBJ1-1	TGCGCCAGCAGCCAAGGAGGGCCCACTGAAGCTTTCTTT	CASSQGGPTEAFF
-	-	14	TRBV10-3	TRBJ2-7	TGTGCCTCCCGGGCACAGGCGAGCTCCTACGAGCAGTACTTC	CASRAQASSYEQYF
TRBD1	once	14	TRBV10-3	TRBJ2-7	TGTGCCATCAGTGAGCGGACAGGGGGGTACGAGCAGTACTTC	CAISERTGGYEQYF
TRBD1	-	15	TRBV2	TRBJ1-1	TGTGCCAGGCTTGACAGGGGGATAGGAGAGACTGAAGCTTTCTTT	CARLDRGIGETEAFF
-	-	15	TRBV9	TRBJ2-2	TGTGCCAGCAGCACCAAGGAGGGGGCCGGCGGGGAGCTGTTTTTT	CASSTKEGAGGELFF
-	-	12	TRBV2	TRBJ1-1	TGTGCCAGCAGTGAAGCTGAACTTGAAGCTTTCTTT	CASSEAELEAFF
-	-	14	TRBV2	TRBJ1-2	TGTGCCAGCAGTGAACAGGGACCTTTCTATGGCTACACCTTC	CASSEQGPFYGYTF
TRBD1	-	19	TRBV4-2	TRBJ1-1	TGTGCCAGCAGCCAACTCCCGGGACAGAGCAGAGGGGTGAACACTGAAGCTTTCTTT	CASSQLPGQSRGVNTEAFF
-	-	14	TRBV5-1	TRBJ2-1	TGCGCCAGCAGTCCCACGGGGCGTAAAAATGAGCAGTTCTTC	CASSPTGRKNEQFF
TRBD2	once	14	TRBV9	TRBJ2-1	TGTGCCATTCCTAGCGGACTCTCCTACAATGAGCAGTTCTTC	CAIPSGLSYNEQFF
TRBD1	-	13	TRBV5-4	TRBJ2-7	TGTGCCAGCAGCTCGGACAGGGGCTACGAGCAGTACTTC	CASSSDRGYEQYF
-	few	13	TRBV2	TRBJ1-5	TGTGCCAGCAGGAACTGGGACAATCAGCCCCAGCATTTT	CASRNWDNQPQHF
TRBD2	-	16	TRBV18	TRBJ2-1	TGTGCCAGCTCACCAGCCTTAGCGGGACAATACAATGAGCAGTTCTTC	CASSPALAGQYNEQFF
-	-	12	TRBV7-2	TRBJ1-6	TGTGCCAGCAGCTTATACCTTTCACCCCTCCACTTT	CASSLYLSPLHF
-	-	14	TRBV10-2	TRBJ1-3	TGCGCCAGCAAGACGCTCTACTCTGGAAACACCATATATTTT	CASKTLYSGNTIYF
-	-	12	TRBV5-4	TRBJ1-2	TGTGCCAGCAGCCCCTGGGGGGACGGCTACACCTTC	CASSPWGDGYTF
-	-	13	TRBV19	TRBJ2-5	TGTGCCAGTACCTCGGACGAGGAGGAGACCCAGTACTTC	CASTSDEEETQYF
-	-	14	TRBV6-6	TRBJ1-2	TGTGCCAGCAGGGCGACCTACAGGGACTATGGCTACACCTTC	CASRATYRDYGYTF
TRBD1	-	12	TRBV30	TRBJ1-2	TGTGCCTGGGAACAGGGGATCTATGGCTACACCTTC	CAWEQGIYGYTF
-	-	17	TRBV27	TRBJ2-3	TGTGCCAGCAGTTTATACCAACTAGCACCAAGCACAGATACGCAGTATTTT	CASSLYQLAPSTDTQYF
-	-	11	TRBV10-3	TRBJ1-2	TGTGCCATCAGTAACGACTATGGCTACACCTTC	CAISNDYGYTF
TRBD1	-	15	TRBV18	TRBJ2-1	TGTGCCAGCTCACCGACCGGGACAGGGCTCAATGAGCAGTTCTTC	CASSPTGTGLNEQFF
TRBD1	once	17	TRBV5-4	TRBJ2-7	TGTGCCAGCAGCTTCTTAGGAGCACCGGGACAGGGTTACGAGCAGTACTTC	CASSFLGAPGQGYEQYF
-	-	14	TRBV5-1	TRBJ2-3	TGCGCCAGCAGCTTGGAGCTGGGGGGCGATACGCAGTATTTT	CASSLELGGDTQYF
-	-	18	TRBV11-1	TRBJ2-7	TGTGCCAGCAGCCCAGACGGTATACAGAATATCGTATACTACGAGCAGTACTTC	CASSPDGIQNIVYYEQYF
-	-	11	TRBV6-1	TRBJ1-1	TGTGCCAGCAAGGAAATCAGAGAAGCTTTCTTT	CASKEIREAFF
TRBD1	-	16	TRBV4-3	TRBJ1-2	TGCGCCAGCAGCCCCTCCTCCGGCAGGGGGGTTGGTGGCTACACCTTC	CASSPSSGRGVGGYTF
TRBD2	few	14	TRBV2	TRBJ2-5	TGTGCCAGCAGTGATGGGGGGGGGATTGAGACCCAGTACTTC	CASSDGGGIETQYF
-	-	18	TRBV7-3	TRBJ2-7	TGTGCCAGCAGCTTAACCCCCCCCCGGGAACAGAGGGTCTACGAGCAGTACTTC	CASSLTPPREQRVYEQYF
TRBD1	once	14	TRBV4-1	TRBJ2-7	TGCGCCAGCAGCCCCCGGGACAGGGACAACGAGCAGTACTTC	CASSPRDRDNEQYF
TRBD1	-	16	TRBV25-1	TRBJ1-2	TGTGCCAGCAGTGAATACGAGGGGGCCTCTCCGTCGGGCTACACCTTC	CASSEYEGASPSGYTF
TRBD1	-	14	TRBV29-1	TRBJ1-1	TGCAGCGCAAAAGACAGGGCAAAGAACACTGAAGCTTTCTTT	CSAKDRAKNTEAFF
-	large	15	TRBV9	TRBJ1-1	TGTGCCAGCAGCGTAGAGGCAGGGCGGACCACTGAAGCTTTCTTT	CASSVEAGRTTEAFF
-	-	14	TRBV7-9	TRBJ2-7	TGTGCCAGCAGCTCTCCGGGACACCCCTACGAGCAGTACTTC	CASSSPGHPYEQYF
-	-	11	TRBV5-6	TRBJ2-7	TGTGCCAGCAGCTTTAACAGTGAGCAGTACTTC	CASSFNSEQYF